These 27 T cell receptor beta chains came from one sample sequenced in a study of tumor-infiltrating lymphocytes in primary liver carcinoma. The investigators made TCR beta cDNA from 500 ng total RNA, using a constant-region primer. Libraries for TCR beta were built through three nested multiplex PCR rounds, which together made up a slightly modified ARM-PCR procedure. Amplification in the first two PCR rounds was performed using TRBV1-TRBV30 forward primers and a C-beta reverse primer for 10 cycles each. TCRdb recomputed calls from the multiplex PCR reads with MiXCR, one row per CDR3 protein. This sample carries more than 85,000 distinct CDR3 sequences, around 84% of them seen once, and the ten largest clones take approximately 20%. Co-extraction of both nucleic acids (RNA and DNA) used about 17-31 mg of unsorted bulk tissue. The specimen sequenced was liver tumor tissue from sampling region 3. The subset here: tumor region T3, left-lateral pole. The receptors come from a man aged 40-49 years with primary liver carcinoma and hepatitis B virus infection.

The rearrangement links TRBV24-1 to TRBJ2-1; D ambiguous. The germline V gene has CDR1 KGHDR and CDR2 SFDVKD. This CDR3 is 11 amino acids long. This CDR3 is CATCDGIEQFF. The CDR3 bases are TGTGCTACCTGTGATGGTATTGAGCAGTTCTTC.

In regard to this clonotype: The junction shows a germline mismatch at one end, possibly a read error. The V gene is TRBV14, the J gene TRBJ2-7; D is perhaps TRBD2 (5 bases). The last part of the DNA fits TRBJ2-1 better; the J call may be wrong. Germline V gene data show CDR1 as SGHDN and CDR2 as FVKESK. The CDR3 covers 17 residues. The CDR3 region is CASSQEGQARGYNEQFF. CDR3 nucleotides: TGTGCTAGCAGCCAAGAGGGTCAGGCGAGAGGGTACAATGAGCAGTTCTTC.

This clonotype was observed a handful of times. This may be a read error: a much more frequent sequence differs by one nucleotide. This chain links TRBV5-4 with TRBJ1-3; 7 nucleotides line up with TRBD1. The CDR3 has 15 amino acids. The V gene's germline CDR1 is SGHNT and CDR2 YYREEE (reference sequence). After removal of 3 bases from V and 5 bases from J, the junction contained 8 bases not matched to a gene. The CDR3 is CASSSEGQARNTIYF. CDR3 nucleotides: TGTGCCAGCAGCTCGGAAGGACAGGCCAGAAACACCATATATTTT.

A word on this clonotype: Lacking the conserved final phenylalanine or tryptophan, this CDR3 likely reflects a read error. The chain carries TRBV11-2 and TRBJ1-5; tentatively, D is TRBD1 (6 bases). This CDR3 has 13 amino acids. The germline CDR1 and CDR2 sequences are SGHAT and FQNNGV. The CDR3 sequence is CASSLGTDQAQHI. The CDR3 bases are TGTGCCAGCAGCTTAGGGACAGATCAGGCCCAGCATATT.

Turning to this clonotype: The CDR3 ends on some other residue instead of the conserved phenylalanine or tryptophan, so this is likely a read error. The gene calls are TRBV10-3 and TRBJ1-3, with D possibly TRBD1 on 6 matching bases. Germline V lookup: CDR1 ENHRY, CDR2 SYGVKD. The CDR3 sequence is 16 residues long. The V and J ends lost 7 bases and 4 bases respectively, with 20 bases between them. The CDR3 region is CAINTLGHKNGNTIYI. The DNA for the CDR3 is TGTGCCATCAATACCCTGGGACATAAGAACGGAAACACCATATATATT.

This clonotype was observed once. Relative to the germline gene, one junction end is altered; a read error may explain this. The chain links TRBV5-1 to TRBJ1-1; 8 bases align to TRBD1. The length of the CDR3 is 16 residues. CDR1 is SGHRS, CDR2 YFSETQ, per germline. In DNA form, the CDR3 reads TGCGCCAGGAGCTTGGGACAGGTCTTTGCGAACACAGAAGCTTTCTTT. As protein: CARSLGQVFANTEAFF.

A remark on this clonotype: One junction end does not reproduce the germline sequence, and a read error may be involved. This chain connects TRBV11-2 to TRBJ2-3; 7 positions agree with TRBD2. The CDR3 runs to 17 residues. Per the germline V gene, CDR1 is SGHAT and CDR2 is FQNNGV. The CDR3 sequence is CTSSLDPGETSTHTQYF. DNA for the CDR3: TGTACCAGCAGCTTAGATCCGGGCGAGACTAGCACACATACGCAGTATTTT.

This clonotype was seen many times. The rearrangement joins TRBV2 to TRBJ1-5; D is uncertain. The CDR3 length is 13 residues. CDR1 and CDR2 (germline): SNHLY, FYNNEI. The V and J ends lost 2 bases and 2 bases respectively, with 4 bases between them. CDR3 DNA: TGTGCCAGCAGTGAATTACGCAATCAGCCCCAGCATTTT. This translates into CASSELRNQPQHF.

The count of this clonotype is one. The chain employs TRBV4-1 and TRBJ2-7; D gene unclear. Germline values: CDR1 MGHRA, CDR2 YSYEKL. The CDR3 totals 15 residues. V lost 6 bases and J lost 0, with 15 bases in between. CDR3 protein: CASSRHNSLSYEQYF. CDR3 DNA sequence: TGCGCCAGCAGTCGACACAACTCCCTCTCCTACGAGCAGTACTTC.

The sample holds one count of this clonotype. The rearrangement uses TRBV10-3 and TRBJ1-1, with a weak D call TRBD1 (6 bases). The germline V and J ends were trimmed by 9 bases and 1 base, with 18 bases remaining between them. Germline V gives CDR1 ENHRY, CDR2 SYGVKD. The CDR3 has 15 residues. The DNA for the CDR3 is TGTGCCATTCCCACGGGGGGACAAGAGAACACTGAAGCTTTCTTT. It encodes CAIPTGGQENTEAFF.

Of note for this clonotype: Lacking the conserved final phenylalanine or tryptophan, this CDR3 likely reflects a read error. The rearrangement links TRBV11-2 to TRBJ1-1; the D is unclear. CDR3 length: 13 residues. Germline assignment: CDR1 SGHAT and CDR2 FQNNGV. The CDR3 is CASSLGLNTDAFS. The CDR3, as DNA: TGTGCCAGCAGTTTAGGCCTGAACACTGATGCTTTCTCT.

This clonotype showed up just a few times. An end of the junction does not agree with germline; a read error may underlie this. The chain is built from TRBV29-1 and TRBJ2-7, with 7 bases aligning to TRBD1. CDR1 and CDR2 (germline): SQVTM, ANQGSEA. The CDR3 runs 13 residues. In nucleotides, the CDR3 is TGCAGCGTTGAAGGGACAGGTTCCTACAAGCAATACTTC. Translating gives CSVEGTGSYKQYF.

This clonotype was seen many times. The rearrangement joins TRBV28 to TRBJ2-1, with D uncertain. This CDR3 is built from 13 residues. Trimming shortened V by 3 bases and J by 6 bases, and 9 bases separated the two germline ends. Germline loops: CDR1 MDHEN, CDR2 SYDVKM. CDR3 nucleotide sequence: TGTGCCAGCAGTTTGGGCCCCTTCAATGAGCAGTTCTTC. Translation: CASSLGPFNEQFF.

Remarks on this clonotype: A read error may produce the germline difference seen at one junction end. The V and J genes are TRBV5-4 and TRBJ2-7, with D possibly being TRBD2 (6 bases). From germline, CDR1 is SGHNT and CDR2 YYREEE (reference sequence). The CDR3 has 15 residues. DNA of the CDR3: TGTGCCAGCAGCCCGCCCAGGAGGGCCTCCTACGAGCAATACTTC. This codes for CASSPPRRASYEQYF.

This clonotype was found many times. This chain links TRBV2 with TRBJ2-5; 7 positions match TRBD2. Per the germline V gene, CDR1 is SNHLY and CDR2 is FYNNEI. The CDR3 spans 16 residues. The J segment lost 5 bases and the V segment lost 6 bases, leaving 15 bases of the junction unmatched. Here the CDR3 reads CASRKSGLGARETQYF. As DNA, the CDR3 is TGTGCCAGCAGGAAAAGCGGACTAGGAGCGCGGGAGACCCAGTACTTC.

The chain employs TRBV6-2 or TRBV6-3 and TRBJ2-7, with D unresolved. V lost 7 bases and J lost 3, with 16 bases in between. There are 14 residues in the CDR3. Germline V gene data show CDR1 as MNHEY and CDR2 as SVGEGT. The CDR3 here is CASNISWTSYEQYF. In nucleotides, the CDR3 is TGTGCCAGCAACATTTCGTGGACGAGCTACGAGCAGTACTTC.

This clonotype was recorded only once. A junction end diverges from the germline sequence, so it may reflect a read error. The chain links TRBV2 to TRBJ2-5, with a weak D call TRBD1 (6 bases). CDR3 size: 12 residues. Per germline, CDR1 SNHLY and CDR2 FYNNEI. CDR3 sequence reads: CSSRRQEETQYF. DNA of the CDR3: TGTTCCAGCAGACGACAGGAAGAGACCCAGTACTTC.

The chain carries TRBV6-5 and TRBJ2-3; 8 positions agree with TRBD2. The germline gives CDR1 MNHEY, CDR2 SVGAGI. This CDR3 is built from 15 residues. J gave up 6 bases and V 5 bases, and 10 bases lay outside the gene matches. The CDR3 spells CASSPSTGGSDTQYF. The CDR3 coding sequence is TGTGCCAGCAGTCCCTCTACGGGAGGGTCGGATACGCAGTATTTT.

On this clonotype: One junction end disagrees with the germline gene, perhaps due to a read error. The gene calls are TRBV11-1 and TRBJ2-7; D uncertain. The CDR3 is made up of 13 amino acids. Germline V gene sequence: CDR1 SGHAT, CDR2 FQDESV (reference sequence). The CDR3 region has the DNA TGTGCCAGCAAGAGGAAGCGATCCTACAAGCAGTACTTC. Protein sequence: CASKRKRSYKQYF.

In regard to this clonotype: The junction differs from germline at one of its ends, possibly a read error. Written as DNA, the CDR3 is TGTGTCAGCAGCTTGAAGTGGTCGGGGGGAGAGCAGTACTTC. Amino acid sequence: CVSSLKWSGGEQYF. The chain carries TRBV7-2 and TRBJ2-7, with 7 nucleotides matching TRBD2. The CDR3 runs 14 residues. Germline CDR1 SGHTA, CDR2 FQGNSA.

Note on this clonotype: The DNA is omitted, as the CDR3 cannot be located on it reliably, and the CDR3 follows TCRdb's listing. The chain uses TRBV29-1 and TRBJ1-2; the table names TRBD1, a call not compared with the DNA. CDR1 SQVTM and CDR2 ANQGSEA come from the germline V gene. Both ends counted, the CDR3 spans 14 residues. This CDR3 reads CSVDFGQSIYACTF.

In its sample, this clonotype was seen a few times. Likely a read error: the CDR3 ends without its conserved phenylalanine or tryptophan. The rearrangement uses TRBV6-4 and TRBJ2-3; TRBD2 matches at 8 bases. V shed 3 bases, J shed 1 base, and the junction held 3 bases outside the gene matches. CDR1 and CDR2 (germline): MRHNA, SNTAGT. This CDR3 is built from 15 residues. This chain's CDR3 is CASSEAGAGTDTQYS. The CDR3 DNA reads TGTGCCAGCAGTGAAGCGGGAGCGGGCACAGATACGCAGTATTCT.

The chain couples TRBV11-3 to TRBJ1-1, with D tentatively TRBD1 (5 bases). The germline V gene encodes CDR1 SGHNT and CDR2 YENEEA. The CDR3 spans 13 residues. CDR3 nucleotide sequence: TGTGACAGGAGCTTAGCAAGGGGATCTCAAGCTTTCTTT. It is translated as CDRSLARGSQAFF.

The chain is built from TRBV12-3 or TRBV12-4 and TRBJ1-2; no firm D call. This CDR3 region has 15 residues. CDR3 bases: TGTACTAGCAGTTTAGGGCAGCTCTCGTTATTAGGCTACACCTTC. Amino acids: CTSSLGQLSLLGYTF.

This clonotype was found many times. The chain recombines TRBV9 with TRBJ1-1; TRBD1 is a possible D gene (6 bases). Deletions cut 4 bases from V and 7 bases from J, with 17 bases between. CDR1 and CDR2 from the germline V gene are SGDLS and YYNGEE. This CDR3 is 14 amino acids long. The CDR3, as DNA: TGTGCCAGCAGCCCTCCCACAGGGATGGGTGAAGCTTTCTTT. This encodes CASSPPTGMGEAFF.

This clonotype showed up many times. J is TRBJ1-4 and V is TRBV30; D remains ambiguous. The CDR3 runs 14 residues. Trimming left V 2 bases short and J 1 base short, with 8 bases between. From germline, CDR1 is GTSNPN and CDR2 SVGIG (reference sequence). CDR3 coding DNA: TGTGCCTGGAGTTTACAGATAACTAATGAAAAACTGTTTTTT. It specifies CAWSLQITNEKLFF.

The rearrangement uses TRBV6-1 and TRBJ2-5; 9 bases line up with TRBD2. The CDR3 contains 16 residues. Germline CDR1 is MNHNS and CDR2 is SASEGT. CDR3 in DNA: TGTGTCAGTAGAGTTCGGGGGACTAGCTCCCGAGAGACCCAGTACTTC. It specifies CVSRVRGTSSRETQYF.